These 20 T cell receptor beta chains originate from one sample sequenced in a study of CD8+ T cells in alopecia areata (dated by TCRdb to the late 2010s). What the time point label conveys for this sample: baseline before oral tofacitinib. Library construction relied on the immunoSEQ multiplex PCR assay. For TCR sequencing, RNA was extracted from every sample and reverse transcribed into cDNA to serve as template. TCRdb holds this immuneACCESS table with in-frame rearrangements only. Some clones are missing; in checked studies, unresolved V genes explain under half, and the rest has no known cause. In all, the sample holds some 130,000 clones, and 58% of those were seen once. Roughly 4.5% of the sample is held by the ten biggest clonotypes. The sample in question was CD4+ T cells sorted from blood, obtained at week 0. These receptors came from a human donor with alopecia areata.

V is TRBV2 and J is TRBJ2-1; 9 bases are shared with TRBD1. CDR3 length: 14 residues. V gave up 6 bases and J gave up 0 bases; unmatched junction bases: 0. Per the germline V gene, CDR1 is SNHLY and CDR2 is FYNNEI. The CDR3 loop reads CASRGQGSYNEQFF. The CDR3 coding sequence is TGTGCCAGCAGGGGACAGGGCTCCTACAATGAGCAGTTCTTC.

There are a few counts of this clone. The CDR3 spells CASSLDGQGSQYF. Here the CDR3 DNA reads TGTGCCAGCAGCTTAGATGGCCAGGGAAGTCAGTACTTC. This chain links TRBV7-8 with TRBJ2-7, with D perhaps TRBD1 (5 bases). V lost 1 base, J lost 10 bases, and 14 bases lay in between. The CDR3 length is 13 residues. The germline CDR1 and CDR2 sequences are SGHVS and FQNEAQ.

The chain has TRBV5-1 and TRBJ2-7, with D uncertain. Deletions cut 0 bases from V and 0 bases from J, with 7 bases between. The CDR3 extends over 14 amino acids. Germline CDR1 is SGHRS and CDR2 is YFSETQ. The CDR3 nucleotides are TGCGCCAGCAGCTTGGAGGGCACCTCCTACGAGCAGTACTTC. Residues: CASSLEGTSYEQYF.

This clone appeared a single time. The CDR3 region is CAWSVGTGHGYTF. For the CDR3, the DNA is TGTGCCTGGAGTGTTGGGACCGGGCATGGCTACACCTTC. This chain joins TRBV30 and TRBJ1-2; a possible D gene is TRBD1 (5 bases). The CDR3 is made up of 13 amino acids. The germline gives CDR1 GTSNPN, CDR2 SVGIG (reference sequence). Trimming cost V 0 bases and J 6 bases, with 11 bases left between them.

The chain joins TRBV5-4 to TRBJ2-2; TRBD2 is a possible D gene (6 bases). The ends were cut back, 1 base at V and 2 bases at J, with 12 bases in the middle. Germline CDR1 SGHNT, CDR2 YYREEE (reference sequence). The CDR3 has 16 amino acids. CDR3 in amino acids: CASSLLATGNTGELFF. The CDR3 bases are TGTGCCAGCAGCTTGCTAGCGACGGGTAACACCGGGGAGCTGTTTTTT.

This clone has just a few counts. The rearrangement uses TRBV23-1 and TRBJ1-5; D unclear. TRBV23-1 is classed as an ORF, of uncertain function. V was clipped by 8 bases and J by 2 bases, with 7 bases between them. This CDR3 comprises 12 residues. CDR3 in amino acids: CASWQGNQPQHF. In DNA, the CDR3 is TGCGCCAGCTGGCAGGGCAATCAGCCCCAGCATTTT.

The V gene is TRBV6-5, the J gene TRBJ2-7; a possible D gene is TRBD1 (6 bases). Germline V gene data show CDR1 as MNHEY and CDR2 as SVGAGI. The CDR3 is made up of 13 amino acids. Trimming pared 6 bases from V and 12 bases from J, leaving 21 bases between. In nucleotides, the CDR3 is TGTGCCAGCAGACGACAGGTAACGGGACAACGGTACTTC. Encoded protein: CASRRQVTGQRYF.

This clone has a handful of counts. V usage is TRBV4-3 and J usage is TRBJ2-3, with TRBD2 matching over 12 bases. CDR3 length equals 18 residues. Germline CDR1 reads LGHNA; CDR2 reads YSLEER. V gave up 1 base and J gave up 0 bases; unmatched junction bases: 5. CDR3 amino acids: CASSQGGLAGTSTDTQYF. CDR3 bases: TGCGCCAGCAGCCAAGGCGGACTAGCGGGGACTAGCACAGATACGCAGTATTTT.

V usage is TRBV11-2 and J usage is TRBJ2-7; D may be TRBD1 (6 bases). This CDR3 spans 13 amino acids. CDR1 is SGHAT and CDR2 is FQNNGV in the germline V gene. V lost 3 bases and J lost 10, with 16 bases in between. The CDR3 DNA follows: TGTGCCAGCAGCTTTCCAGGGGCGCTGCTTCAGTACTTC. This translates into CASSFPGALLQYF.

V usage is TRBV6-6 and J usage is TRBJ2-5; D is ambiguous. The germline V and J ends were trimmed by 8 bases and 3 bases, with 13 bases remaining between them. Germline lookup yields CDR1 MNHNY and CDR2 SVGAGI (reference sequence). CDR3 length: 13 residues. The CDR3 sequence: CASLFSGEETQYF. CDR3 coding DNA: TGTGCCAGCCTATTTTCCGGAGAAGAGACCCAGTACTTC.

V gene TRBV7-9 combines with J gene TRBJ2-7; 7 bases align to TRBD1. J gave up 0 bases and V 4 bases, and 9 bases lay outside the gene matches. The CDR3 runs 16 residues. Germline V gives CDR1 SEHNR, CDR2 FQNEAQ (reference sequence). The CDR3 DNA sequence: TGTGCCAGCAGCTCCGACCGGACAGGAAGCTCCTACGAGCAGTACTTC. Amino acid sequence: CASSSDRTGSSYEQYF. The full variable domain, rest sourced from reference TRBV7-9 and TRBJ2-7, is DTGVSQNPRHKITKRGQNVTFRCDPISEHNRLYWYRQTLGQGPEFLTYFQNEAQLEKSRLLSDRFSAERPKGSFSTLEIQRTEQGDSAMYLCASSSDRTGSSYEQYFGPGTRLTVT.

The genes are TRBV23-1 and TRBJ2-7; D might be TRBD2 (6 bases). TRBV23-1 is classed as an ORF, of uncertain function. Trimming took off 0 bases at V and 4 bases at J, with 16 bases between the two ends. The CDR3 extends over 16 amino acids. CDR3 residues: CASSQSWGVLKYEQYF. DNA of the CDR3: TGCGCCAGCAGTCAATCGTGGGGGGTCCTCAAATACGAGCAGTACTTC.

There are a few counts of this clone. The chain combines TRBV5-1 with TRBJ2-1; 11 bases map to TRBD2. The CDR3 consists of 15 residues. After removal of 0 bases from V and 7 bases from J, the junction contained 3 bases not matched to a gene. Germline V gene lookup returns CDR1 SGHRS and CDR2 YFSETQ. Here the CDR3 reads CASSLAASGGNEQFF. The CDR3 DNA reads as TGCGCCAGCAGCTTGGCGGCTAGCGGGGGGAATGAGCAGTTCTTC.

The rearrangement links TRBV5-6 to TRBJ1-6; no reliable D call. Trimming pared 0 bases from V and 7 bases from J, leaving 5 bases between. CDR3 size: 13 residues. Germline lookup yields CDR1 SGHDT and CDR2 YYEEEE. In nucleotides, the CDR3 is TGTGCCAGCAGCTTGGCACGGAATTCACCCCTCCACTTT. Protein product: CASSLARNSPLHF.

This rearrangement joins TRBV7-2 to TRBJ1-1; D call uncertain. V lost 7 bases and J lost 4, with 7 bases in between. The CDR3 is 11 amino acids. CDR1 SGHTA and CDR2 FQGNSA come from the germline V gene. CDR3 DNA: TGTGCCAGCACCCTGGGCACTGAAGCTTTCTTT. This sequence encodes CASTLGTEAFF.

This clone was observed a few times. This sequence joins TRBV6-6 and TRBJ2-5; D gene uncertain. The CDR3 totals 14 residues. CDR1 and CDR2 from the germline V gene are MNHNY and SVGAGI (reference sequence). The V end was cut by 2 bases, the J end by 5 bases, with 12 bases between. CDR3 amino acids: CASSYDGPAETQYF. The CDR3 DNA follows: TGTGCCAGCAGTTACGACGGGCCCGCGGAGACCCAGTACTTC.

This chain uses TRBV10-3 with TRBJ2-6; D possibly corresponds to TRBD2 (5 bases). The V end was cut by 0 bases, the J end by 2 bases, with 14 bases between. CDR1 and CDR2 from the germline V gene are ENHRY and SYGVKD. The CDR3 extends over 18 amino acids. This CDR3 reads CAISESTLLEPGANVLTF. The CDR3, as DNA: TGTGCCATCAGTGAGTCGACTCTACTAGAACCTGGGGCCAACGTCCTGACTTTC.

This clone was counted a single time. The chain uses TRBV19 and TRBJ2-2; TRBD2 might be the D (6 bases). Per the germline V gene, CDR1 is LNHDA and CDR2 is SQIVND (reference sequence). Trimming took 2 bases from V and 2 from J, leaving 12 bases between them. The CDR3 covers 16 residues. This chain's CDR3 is CASSITGTANTGELFF. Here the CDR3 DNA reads TGTGCCAGTAGTATAACCGGGACTGCAAACACCGGGGAGCTGTTTTTT.

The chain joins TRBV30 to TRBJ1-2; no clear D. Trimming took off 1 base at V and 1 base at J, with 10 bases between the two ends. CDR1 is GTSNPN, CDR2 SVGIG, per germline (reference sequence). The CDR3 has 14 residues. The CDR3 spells CAWSGSRFNYGYTF. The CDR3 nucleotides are TGTGCCTGGAGTGGATCCAGGTTTAACTATGGCTACACCTTC. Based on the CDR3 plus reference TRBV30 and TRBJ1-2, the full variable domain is SQTIHQWPATLVQPVGSPLSLECTVEGTSNPNLYWYRQAAGRGLQLLFYSVGIGQISSEVPQNLSASRPQDRQFILSSKKLLLSDSGFYLCAWSGSRFNYGYTFGSGTRLTVV.

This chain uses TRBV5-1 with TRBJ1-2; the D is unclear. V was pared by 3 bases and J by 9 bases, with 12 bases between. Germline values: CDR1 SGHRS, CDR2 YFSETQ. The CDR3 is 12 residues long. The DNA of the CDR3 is TGCGCCAGCAGCTCCGAGGGCCGGAGCTACACCTTC. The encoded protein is CASSSEGRSYTF. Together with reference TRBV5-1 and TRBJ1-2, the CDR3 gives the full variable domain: KAGVTQTPRYLIKTRGQQVTLSCSPISGHRSVSWYQQTPGQGLQFLFEYFSETQRNKGNFPGRFSGRQFSNSRSEMNVSTLELGDSALYLCASSSEGRSYTFGSGTRLTVV.